These 2 T cell receptor beta chains originate from one sample sequenced in a study of regulatory T cells in long-lasting Graves disease. Time point reported: newly diagnosed GD, antithyroid drugs for less than 3 months. TCR sequences were obtained from RNA taken from PBMCs. Investigators prepared the TCR beta libraries by applying iRepertoire HTBI primers and Arm-PCR of CDR3 regions. TCRdb called the multiplex PCR reads again in MiXCR, with one record for every CDR3 protein. The sample records approximately 210,000 distinct CDR3 sequences, around 18% being singletons. The material sequenced was peripheral blood mononuclear cells (PBMCs), taken at new diagnosis, from a patient treated with antithyroid drugs. The source of these receptors is a female donor with Graves disease.

As to this clonotype: The likely explanation is a read error, given a far larger clone one base away. V usage is TRBV11-1 and J usage is TRBJ2-5, with a possible D match to TRBD2 (5 bases). The germline V gene has CDR1 SGHAT and CDR2 FQDESV (reference sequence). The CDR3 extends over 12 amino acids. Written as DNA, the CDR3 is TGTGCCAGCAGCTCCCACGGGGAGACCCAGCACTTC. It yields the protein CASSSHGETQHF.

This clonotype was counted ten times or more. Here the CDR3 reads CASSPSGGDSPLHF. CDR3 DNA: TGCGCCAGCAGCCCGTCCGGCGGGGATTCACCCCTCCACTTT. The chain recombines TRBV5-1 with TRBJ1-6; the D is unclear. The CDR3 is made up of 14 amino acids. Germline V lookup: CDR1 SGHRS, CDR2 YFSETQ. The V gene lost 4 bases and the J gene lost 8 bases, with 13 bases spanning the gap.